These T cell receptor beta chains were read from a single sample in a study of cytomegalovirus exposure and HLA in healthy donors. Only in-frame clones appear in the TCRdb table, and some are missing; sequencing was by immunoSEQ multiplex PCR. The sample consists of about 160,000 clones, roughly 85% of them appearing once. The sequenced material came from PBMCs. Receptors were obtained from a man aged 40-55 years in good health and CMV-seronegative. The CDR3 runs from the conserved cysteine through the conserved F or W. The D gene is left open where the match is weak. Size values are once, few and many counts, or a class for expanded clones, and some rows have none.

CDR3 protein	CDR3 DNA	V gene	clone size	J gene	D gene
CASSLVGRSSNEQFF	TGCGCCAGCAGCTTGGTGGGCCGAAGTTCCAATGAGCAGTTCTTC	TRBV5-1	once	TRBJ2-1	.
CASRPTGVSGANVLTF	TGTGCCAGCAGACCGACGGGTGTCTCTGGGGCCAACGTCCTGACTTTC	TRBV7-2	.	TRBJ2-6	.
CASSRTGATGEQYF	TGTGCCAGCAGTAGGACAGGGGCAACGGGGGAGCAGTACTTC	TRBV2	few	TRBJ2-7	TRBD1
CASNRASISNEQFF	TGTGCCAGCAATCGAGCTAGCATTAGCAATGAGCAGTTCTTC	TRBV27	.	TRBJ2-1	.
CAISSGTGDSPLHF	TGTGCCATCAGCTCCGGGACAGGGGATTCACCCCTCCACTTT	TRBV10-3	few	TRBJ1-6	TRBD1
CASSLSGVSSYEQYF	TGTGCCAGCAGTTTATCCGGGGTGAGCTCCTACGAGCAGTACTTC	TRBV27	.	TRBJ2-7	.
CASSLSGTGLGAFF	TGTGCCAGCAGTTTGTCCGGGACAGGGCTTGGAGCTTTCTTT	TRBV27	.	TRBJ1-1	TRBD1
CASSSEGVVSSPLHF	TGTGCCAGCAGCTCCGAGGGGGTGGTTAGTTCACCCCTCCACTTT	TRBV5-4	.	TRBJ1-6	.
CASSEALVGGAYEQYF	TGTGCCAGCAGTGAAGCGCTTGTCGGGGGAGCCTACGAGCAGTACTTC	TRBV6-1	.	TRBJ2-7	.
CASSFPPAYEQYF	TGTGCCAGCAGCTTTCCTCCCGCGTACGAGCAGTACTTC	TRBV5-4	.	TRBJ2-7	.
CASSQEWTGGYNEQFF	TGCGCCAGCAGCCAAGAATGGACAGGGGGTTACAATGAGCAGTTCTTC	TRBV4-1	.	TRBJ2-1	TRBD1
CASSQGLGVKTEAFF	TGCGCCAGCAGCCAAGGTTTAGGGGTGAAGACTGAAGCTTTCTTT	TRBV4-3	.	TRBJ1-1	.
CAWTSGTSSTDTQYF	TGTGCCTGGACCTCCGGGACTAGCTCCACAGATACGCAGTATTTT	TRBV30	.	TRBJ2-3	TRBD2
CASSFDRATNEKLFF	TGTGCCAGCAGCTTTGATCGGGCAACTAATGAAAAACTGTTTTTT	TRBV5-4	.	TRBJ1-4	.
CAISDTANQPQHF	TGTGCCATATCCGACACTGCTAATCAGCCCCAGCATTTT	TRBV19	.	TRBJ1-5	.
CASSSRGLNTEAFF	TGTGCCAGCAGTTCCAGGGGGCTGAACACTGAAGCTTTCTTT	TRBV27	.	TRBJ1-1	TRBD1
CATRPRGGFPFYEQYF	TGCGCCACGAGGCCAAGGGGAGGGTTTCCCTTCTACGAGCAGTACTTC	TRBV4-3	.	TRBJ2-7	TRBD2
CAWRGRAYQETQYF	TGTGCCTGGAGGGGCAGGGCGTACCAAGAGACCCAGTACTTC	TRBV30	.	TRBJ2-5	.
CASSQAGGRLDTQYF	TGTGCCAGCAGCCAAGCAGGCGGGAGGCTAGATACGCAGTATTTT	TRBV4-2	.	TRBJ2-3	TRBD2
CASSLDRGRPEAHEQYF	TGCGCCAGCAGCCTAGACAGGGGGCGACCCGAAGCCCACGAGCAGTACTTC	TRBV5-1	.	TRBJ2-7	TRBD1
CASMPSGSTPEQYF	TGTGCCAGCATGCCCTCAGGGTCTACCCCCGAGCAGTACTTC	TRBV5-6	few	TRBJ2-7	.
CASSPSGTGTDTQYF	TGTGCCAGCAGCCCCTCCGGGACAGGGACAGATACGCAGTATTTT	TRBV5-4	.	TRBJ2-3	TRBD1
CSVGGGSGREETQYF	TGCAGCGTTGGGGGGGGCAGCGGGAGAGAAGAGACCCAGTACTTC	TRBV29-1	.	TRBJ2-5	TRBD2
CASSIRQGLPRSYTF	TGTGCCAGCAGCATCCGACAGGGGCTCCCTCGCAGCTACACCTTC	TRBV28	.	TRBJ1-2	TRBD1
CASSGERTSLYLRYEQYF	TGTGCCAGCAGTGGAGAACGAACTAGCTTGTATCTCCGCTACGAGCAGTACTTC	TRBV6-1	.	TRBJ2-7	.
CASSTHLETPSDTQYF	TGTGCCAGTAGTACCCATCTAGAAACCCCCTCCGATACGCAGTATTTT	TRBV19	.	TRBJ2-3	.
CASSYGTGNTGELFF	TGTGCCAGCAGCTATGGGACAGGAAACACCGGGGAGCTGTTTTTT	TRBV5-6	few	TRBJ2-2	TRBD1
CASSPETGEINYGYTF	TGTGCCAGCAGCCCCGAAACAGGGGAGATTAACTATGGCTACACCTTC	TRBV7-9	.	TRBJ1-2	TRBD1
CASSLSGQVSGNTIYF	TGCGCCAGCAGCCTTTCGGGACAGGTATCTGGAAACACCATATATTTT	TRBV4-1	.	TRBJ1-3	TRBD1
CASSSSGNEQYF	TGTGCCAGCAGCTCATCAGGGAACGAGCAGTACTTC	TRBV11-2	.	TRBJ2-7	.
CASSSGTSAHNEQFF	TGTGCCAGCAGTTCCGGGACTAGCGCCCACAATGAGCAGTTCTTC	TRBV7-2	.	TRBJ2-1	TRBD2
CASSLVRSGANVLTF	TGCGCCAGCAGCTTGGTCAGATCTGGGGCCAACGTCCTGACTTTC	TRBV5-1	.	TRBJ2-6	.
CASSGGTGSSYEQYF	TGTGCCAGCAGCGGCGGGACAGGGAGCTCCTACGAGCAGTACTTC	TRBV2	.	TRBJ2-7	TRBD1
CASSPAVETPALHF	TGTGCCAGCTCACCTGCGGTCGAAACTCCAGCCCTCCACTTT	TRBV18	once	TRBJ1-6	.
CASSSGRSSGRALSQDTQYF	TGTGCCAGCAGCTCCGGGCGGTCCAGCGGGAGGGCCTTATCTCAGGATACGCAGTATTTT	TRBV5-4	.	TRBJ2-3	TRBD2
CASRLNSGANGLTF	TGTGCCAGCAGGTTGAACTCTGGGGCCAACGGCCTGACTTTC	TRBV2	.	TRBJ2-6	.
CASSYSGGNRFDTF	TGTGCCAGCAGTTACTCGGGGGGGAATCGGTTCGACACCTTC	TRBV6-5	.	TRBJ1-2	.
CASSFRGTLISSPLHF	TGTGCCAGCAGTTTTCGGGGGACCTTAATTTCCTCACCCCTCCACTTT	TRBV6-5	.	TRBJ1-6	.
CASSMGPGELFF	TGTGCCAGCAGCATGGGGCCCGGGGAGCTGTTTTTT	TRBV6-5	once	TRBJ2-2	.
CASGDRVEQPQHF	TGTGCCAGCGGGGACAGGGTAGAGCAGCCCCAGCATTTT	TRBV6-6	.	TRBJ1-5	TRBD1
CASSHERAGWYNEQFF	TGTGCCAGCAGCCATGAACGAGCGGGCTGGTACAATGAGCAGTTCTTC	TRBV5-6	few	TRBJ2-1	.
CASSELQGAWRQNTQYF	TGTGCCAGCAGTGAGCTTCAGGGGGCGTGGAGGCAGAATACGCAGTATTTT	TRBV6-1	.	TRBJ2-3	TRBD1
CASSLTGTREKLFF	TGTGCCAGCAGTTTAACAGGGACAAGGGAAAAACTGTTTTTT	TRBV28	.	TRBJ1-4	.
CASSFRSQPQHF	TGTGCCAGCAGTTTTAGGAGTCAGCCCCAGCATTTT	TRBV27	.	TRBJ1-5	.
CASSHGQGAYEQYF	TGCGCCAGCAGCCATGGACAGGGGGCCTACGAGCAGTACTTC	TRBV4-1	once	TRBJ2-7	TRBD1